This T cell receptor (beta chain) was retrieved from a study of T cell changes during pregnancy in multiple sclerosis. The CDR3 contains 15 residues. In germline, CDR1 is LNHDA, CDR2 SQIVND (reference sequence). Losses at the gene ends were 4 bases for V and 2 bases for J; bases not matched to a gene: 8. Method: immunoSEQ multiplex PCR; TCRdb's copy keeps in-frame clones and lacks some. This table holds about 100,000 clones, almost 95% found once. The sequenced sample was peripheral blood, obtained before pregnancy. This sequence originates from a female donor with multiple sclerosis, enrolled in a pregnancy study. The chain is built from TRBV19 and TRBJ2-7; 7 bases line up with TRBD1. CDR3 amino acids: CASSKSGGPPYEQYF. The CDR3 bases are TGTGCCAGTAGTAAGTCAGGGGGACCCCCCTACGAGCAGTACTTC.